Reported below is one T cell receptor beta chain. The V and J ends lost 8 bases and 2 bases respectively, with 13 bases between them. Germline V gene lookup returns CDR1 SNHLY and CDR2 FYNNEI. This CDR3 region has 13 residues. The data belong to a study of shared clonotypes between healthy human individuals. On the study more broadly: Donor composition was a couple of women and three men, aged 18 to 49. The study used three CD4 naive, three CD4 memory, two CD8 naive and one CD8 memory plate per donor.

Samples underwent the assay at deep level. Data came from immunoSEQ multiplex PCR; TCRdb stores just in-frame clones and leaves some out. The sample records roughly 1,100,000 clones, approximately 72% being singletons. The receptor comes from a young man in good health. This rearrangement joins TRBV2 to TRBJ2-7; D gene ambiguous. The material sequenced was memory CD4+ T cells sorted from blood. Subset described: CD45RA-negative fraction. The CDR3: CASRNPTPYEQYF. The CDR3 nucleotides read TGTGCCAGCCGTAACCCCACTCCCTACGAGCAGTACTTC.